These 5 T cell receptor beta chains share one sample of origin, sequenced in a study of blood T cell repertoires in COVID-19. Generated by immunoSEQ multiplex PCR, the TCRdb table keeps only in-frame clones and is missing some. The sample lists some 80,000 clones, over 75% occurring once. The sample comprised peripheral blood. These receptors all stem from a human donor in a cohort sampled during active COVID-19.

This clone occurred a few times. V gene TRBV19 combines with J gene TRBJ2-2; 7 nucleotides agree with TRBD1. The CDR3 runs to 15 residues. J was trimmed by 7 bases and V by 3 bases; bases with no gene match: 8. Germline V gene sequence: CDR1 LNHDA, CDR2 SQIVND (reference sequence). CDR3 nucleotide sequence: TGTGCCAGTAGTATTTATGGCAGGGGGATCGGGGAGCTGTTTTTT. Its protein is CASSIYGRGIGELFF.

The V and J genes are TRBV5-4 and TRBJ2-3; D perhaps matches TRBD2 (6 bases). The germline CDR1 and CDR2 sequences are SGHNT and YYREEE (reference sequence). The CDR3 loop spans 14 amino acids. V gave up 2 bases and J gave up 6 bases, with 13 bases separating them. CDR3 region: CASSLRGRRDTQYF. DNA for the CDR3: TGTGCCAGCAGCTTACGGGGGAGACGGGATACGCAGTATTTT.

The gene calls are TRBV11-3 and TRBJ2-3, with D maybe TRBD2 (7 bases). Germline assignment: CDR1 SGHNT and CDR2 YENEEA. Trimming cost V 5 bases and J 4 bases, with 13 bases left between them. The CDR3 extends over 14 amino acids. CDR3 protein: CASSMGGGADTQYF. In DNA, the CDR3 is TGTGCCAGCAGCATGGGAGGGGGGGCAGATACGCAGTATTTT.

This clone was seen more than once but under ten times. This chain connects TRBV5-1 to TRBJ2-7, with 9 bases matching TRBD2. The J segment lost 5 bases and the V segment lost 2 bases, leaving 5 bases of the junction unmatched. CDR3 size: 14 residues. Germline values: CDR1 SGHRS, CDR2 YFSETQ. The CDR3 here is CASSFAGGFHEQYF. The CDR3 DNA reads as TGCGCCAGCAGCTTCGCGGGAGGGTTCCACGAGCAGTACTTC.

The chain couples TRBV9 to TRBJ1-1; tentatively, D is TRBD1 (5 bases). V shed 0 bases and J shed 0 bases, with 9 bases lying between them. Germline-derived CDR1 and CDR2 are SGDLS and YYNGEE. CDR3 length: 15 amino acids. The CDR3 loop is CASSVGGRVNTEAFF. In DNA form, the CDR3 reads TGTGCCAGCAGCGTAGGTGGCAGGGTGAACACTGAAGCTTTCTTT.